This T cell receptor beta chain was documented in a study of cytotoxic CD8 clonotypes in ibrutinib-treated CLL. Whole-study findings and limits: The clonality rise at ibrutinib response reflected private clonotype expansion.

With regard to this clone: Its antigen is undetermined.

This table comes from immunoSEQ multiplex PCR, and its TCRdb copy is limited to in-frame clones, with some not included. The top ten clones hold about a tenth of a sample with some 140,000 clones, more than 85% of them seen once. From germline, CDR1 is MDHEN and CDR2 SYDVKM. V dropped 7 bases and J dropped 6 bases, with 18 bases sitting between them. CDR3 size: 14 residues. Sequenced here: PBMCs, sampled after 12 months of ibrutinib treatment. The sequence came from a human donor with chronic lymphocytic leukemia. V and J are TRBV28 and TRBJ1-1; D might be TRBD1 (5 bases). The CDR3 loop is CASTGAGPGAEAFF. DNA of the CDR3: TGTGCCAGCACGGGCGCAGGGCCCGGGGCTGAAGCTTTCTTT.